One sample yielded the 2 T cell receptor beta chains listed below, sequenced in a study of cytomegalovirus exposure and HLA in healthy donors. The PCR had 60 Vbeta and 13 Jbeta primers. Assay used: immunoSEQ multiplex PCR; TCRdb lists only in-frame clones, some missing. The data contain about 140,000 clones, roughly 80% of them seen just once; the ten biggest clones take up about 2.5%. The sequencing input was PBMCs. The receptors derive from a boy aged 2-15 years in good health and CMV-seronegative.

The rearrangement uses TRBV19 and TRBJ1-1; no firm D call. The CDR3 sequence is 14 residues long. Germline assignment: CDR1 LNHDA and CDR2 SQIVND (reference sequence). V was cut by 4 bases and J by 5 bases, with 14 bases left in between. Here the CDR3 reads CASSTSGSDTEAFF. CDR3 nucleotide sequence: TGTGCCAGTAGTACGAGCGGGAGTGATACTGAAGCTTTCTTT. The full variable domain, rest sourced from reference TRBV19 and TRBJ1-1, is DGGITQSPKYLFRKEGQNVTLSCEQNLNHDAMYWYRQDPGQGLRLIYYSQIVNDFQKGDIAEGYSVSREKKESFPLTVTSAQKNPTAFYLCASSTSGSDTEAFFGQGTRLTVV.

The chain links TRBV12-5 to TRBJ2-5; 8 bases are a match to TRBD1. The J call could be wrong; TRBJ2-7 is a better fit for the DNA end. The CDR3 is 20 residues long. The germline V gene has CDR1 LGHNT and CDR2 FRNRAP. The chain's CDR3 is CASGFLPTRDRFSRGYEQYF. CDR3 nucleotides: TGTGCTAGTGGTTTTCTTCCGACCCGGGACAGGTTTTCTCGGGGGTACGAGCAGTACTTC.